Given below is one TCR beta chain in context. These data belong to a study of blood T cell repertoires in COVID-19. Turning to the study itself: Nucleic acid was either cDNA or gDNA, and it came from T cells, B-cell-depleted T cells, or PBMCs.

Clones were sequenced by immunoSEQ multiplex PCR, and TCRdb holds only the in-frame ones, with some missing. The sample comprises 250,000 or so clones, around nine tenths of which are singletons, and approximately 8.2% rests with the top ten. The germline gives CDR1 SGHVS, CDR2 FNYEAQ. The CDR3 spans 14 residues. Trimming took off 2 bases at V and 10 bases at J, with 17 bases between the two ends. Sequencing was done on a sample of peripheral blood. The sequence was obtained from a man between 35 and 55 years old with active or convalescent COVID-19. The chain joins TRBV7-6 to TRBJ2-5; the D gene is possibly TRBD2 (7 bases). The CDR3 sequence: CASSLKGGAMDQYF. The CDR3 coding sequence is TGTGCCAGCAGCTTAAAAGGGGGGGCGATGGACCAGTACTTC.